This T cell receptor (beta chain) was sequenced during a study of shared clonotypes between healthy human individuals. Study-level points and caveats: Generation probabilities of non-shared clonotypes were lower (relative to those shared by all four donors). The authors sampled blood alone, and tissue repertoires likely differ.

This clone appeared once. Its antigen is not identified. V was trimmed by 1 base and J by 5 bases, leaving 15 bases between them. Per germline, CDR1 SGHAT and CDR2 FQNNGV. This CDR3 is built from 15 residues. Methods used by the authors: There were no quality scores in the junction-only immunoSEQ sequences, so filtering differed. The method was immunoSEQ multiplex PCR; TCRdb's version includes in-frame clones alone and lacks a portion of them. V, J and clone size were drawn from that table, and D and trimming were deduced from the DNA. Among roughly 2.5 million clones listed, approximately 90% were seen once.

V usage is TRBV11-2 and J usage is TRBJ2-7; D tentatively fits TRBD1 or TRBD2 (6 bases each). This sequence was found in a man aged 18 to 30 in good health. Sequenced sample: naive CD4+ T cells sorted from blood. Subset defined: CD45RA+ positively selected. The CDR3 spells CASSLVPSGAHEQYF. The CDR3 nucleotides read TGTGCCAGCAGCTTAGTCCCCTCGGGGGCCCACGAGCAGTACTTC.